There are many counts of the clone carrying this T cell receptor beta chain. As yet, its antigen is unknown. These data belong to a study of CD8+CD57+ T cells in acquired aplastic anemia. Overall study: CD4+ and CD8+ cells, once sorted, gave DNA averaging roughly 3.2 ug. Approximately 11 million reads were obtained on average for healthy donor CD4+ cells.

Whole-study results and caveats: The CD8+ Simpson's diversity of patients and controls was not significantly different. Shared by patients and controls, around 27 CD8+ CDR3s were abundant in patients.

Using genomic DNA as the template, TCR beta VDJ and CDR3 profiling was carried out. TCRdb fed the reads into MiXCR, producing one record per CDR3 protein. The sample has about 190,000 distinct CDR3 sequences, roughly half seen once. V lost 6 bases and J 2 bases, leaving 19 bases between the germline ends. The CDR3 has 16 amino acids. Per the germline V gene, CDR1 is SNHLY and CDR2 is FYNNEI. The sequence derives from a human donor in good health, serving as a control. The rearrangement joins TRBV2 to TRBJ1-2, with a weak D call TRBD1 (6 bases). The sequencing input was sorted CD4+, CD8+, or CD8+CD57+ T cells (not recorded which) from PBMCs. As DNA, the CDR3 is TGTGCCAGCAGGGGAGACGAGGGGGGTAGCAACTATGGCTACACCTTC. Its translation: CASRGDEGGSNYGYTF.